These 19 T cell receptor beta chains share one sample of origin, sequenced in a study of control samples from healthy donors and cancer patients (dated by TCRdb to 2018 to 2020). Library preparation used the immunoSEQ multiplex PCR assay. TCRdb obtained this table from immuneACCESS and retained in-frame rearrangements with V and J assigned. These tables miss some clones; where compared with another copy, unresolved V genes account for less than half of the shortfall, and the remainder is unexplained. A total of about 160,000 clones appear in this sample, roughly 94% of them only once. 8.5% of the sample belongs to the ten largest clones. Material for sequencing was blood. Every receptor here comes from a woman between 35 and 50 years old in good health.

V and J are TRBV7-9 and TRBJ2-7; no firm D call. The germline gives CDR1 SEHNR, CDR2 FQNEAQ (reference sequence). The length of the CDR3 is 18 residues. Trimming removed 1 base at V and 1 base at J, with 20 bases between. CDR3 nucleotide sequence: TGTGCCAGCAGCTTAGTGTCATGGGTAGACGGTTGGTCCTACGAGCAGTACTTC. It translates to CASSLVSWVDGWSYEQYF.

The CDR3 loop reads CASSRYAGGRYNEQFF. The CDR3 DNA follows: TGTGCCAGCAGCCGCTATGCTGGCGGGAGATACAATGAGCAGTTCTTC. V and J are TRBV6-6 and TRBJ2-1, with 7 bases lining up with TRBD2. With V trimmed by 6 bases and J by 4 bases, 12 bases remained unmatched. The CDR3 consists of 16 residues. Germline CDR1 is MNHNY and CDR2 is SVGAGI (reference sequence).

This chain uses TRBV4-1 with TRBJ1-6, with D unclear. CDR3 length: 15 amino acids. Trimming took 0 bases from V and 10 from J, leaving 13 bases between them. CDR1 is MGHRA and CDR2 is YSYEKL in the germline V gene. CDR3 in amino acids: CASSQDNRRESPLHF. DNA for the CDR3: TGCGCCAGCAGCCAAGATAATCGGAGGGAATCACCCCTCCACTTT.

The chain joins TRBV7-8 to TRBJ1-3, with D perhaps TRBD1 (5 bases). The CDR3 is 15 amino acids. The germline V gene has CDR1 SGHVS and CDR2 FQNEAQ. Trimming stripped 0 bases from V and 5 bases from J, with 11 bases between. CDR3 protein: CASSLATVERNTIYF. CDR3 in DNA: TGTGCCAGCAGCTTAGCGACAGTTGAAAGAAACACCATATATTTT.

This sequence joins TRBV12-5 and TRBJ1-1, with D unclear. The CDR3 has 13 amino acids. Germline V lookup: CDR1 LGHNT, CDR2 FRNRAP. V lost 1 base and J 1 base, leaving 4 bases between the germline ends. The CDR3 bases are TGTGCTAGTGGTTTGGGGAGGAACACTGAAGCTTTCTTT. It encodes CASGLGRNTEAFF.

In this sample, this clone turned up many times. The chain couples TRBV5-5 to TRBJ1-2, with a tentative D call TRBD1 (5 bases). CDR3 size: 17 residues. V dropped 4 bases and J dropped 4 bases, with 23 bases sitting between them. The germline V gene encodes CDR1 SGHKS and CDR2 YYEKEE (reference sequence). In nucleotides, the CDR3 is TGTGCCAGCAGCATGGGGTTCGGGTTTGGGGACCTCTATGGCTACACCTTC. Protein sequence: CASSMGFGFGDLYGYTF.

The DNA for the CDR3 is TGTGCCACCCGAAGAGGGACAGGGAGTATCACTGAAGCTTTCTTT. Its protein product is CATRRGTGSITEAFF. The chain carries TRBV7-2 and TRBJ1-1, with 9 bases matching TRBD1. The junction had 13 bases not matched to a gene; V was cut back by 10 bases and J by 4 bases. The CDR3 length is 15 residues. CDR1 and CDR2 (germline): SGHTA, FQGNSA.

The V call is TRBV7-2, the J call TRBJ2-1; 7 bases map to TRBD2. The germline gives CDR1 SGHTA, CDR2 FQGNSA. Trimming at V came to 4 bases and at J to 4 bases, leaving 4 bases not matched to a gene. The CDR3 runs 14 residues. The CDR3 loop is CASSSPGLYNEQFF. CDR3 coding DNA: TGTGCCAGCAGCTCACCGGGACTATACAATGAGCAGTTCTTC.

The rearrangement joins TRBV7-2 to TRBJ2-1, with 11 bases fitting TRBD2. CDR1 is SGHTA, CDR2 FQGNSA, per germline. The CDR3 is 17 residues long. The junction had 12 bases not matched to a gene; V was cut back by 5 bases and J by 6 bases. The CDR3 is CASSLTLSGLAGNEQFF. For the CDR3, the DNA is TGTGCCAGCAGCCTAACTTTATCCGGACTAGCGGGCAATGAGCAGTTCTTC.

CDR3: CASSSIGGVTEAFF. The CDR3 DNA follows: TGTGCCAGCAGCTCCATTGGGGGCGTCACTGAAGCTTTCTTT. J is TRBJ1-1 and V is TRBV7-3, with D possibly TRBD1 on 6 matching bases. The V gene lost 4 bases and the J gene lost 4 bases, with 13 bases spanning the gap. Germline CDR1 SGHTA, CDR2 FQGTGA. The CDR3 is made up of 14 amino acids.

The CDR3 nucleotides are TGTGCCAGCTCACCGGGGGCCTCTAATGAAAAACTGTTTTTT. It yields the protein CASSPGASNEKLFF. The chain employs TRBV18 and TRBJ1-4; tentatively, D is TRBD1 (6 bases). The germline V gene has CDR1 KGHSH and CDR2 LQKENI. V was trimmed by 3 bases and J by 3 bases, leaving 8 bases between them. The CDR3 is made up of 14 amino acids.

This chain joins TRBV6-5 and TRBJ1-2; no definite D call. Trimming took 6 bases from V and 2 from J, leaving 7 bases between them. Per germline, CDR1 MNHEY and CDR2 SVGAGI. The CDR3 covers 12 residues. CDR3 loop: CASSEGNYGYTF. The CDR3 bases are TGTGCCAGCAGCGAGGGAAACTATGGCTACACCTTC.

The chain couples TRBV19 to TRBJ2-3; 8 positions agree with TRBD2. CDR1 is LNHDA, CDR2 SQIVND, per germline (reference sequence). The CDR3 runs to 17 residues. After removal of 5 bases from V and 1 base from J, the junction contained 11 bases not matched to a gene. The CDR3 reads CASSFSRAGERTDTQYF. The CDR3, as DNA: TGTGCCAGTAGTTTCTCTCGAGCGGGAGAGCGCACAGATACGCAGTATTTT.

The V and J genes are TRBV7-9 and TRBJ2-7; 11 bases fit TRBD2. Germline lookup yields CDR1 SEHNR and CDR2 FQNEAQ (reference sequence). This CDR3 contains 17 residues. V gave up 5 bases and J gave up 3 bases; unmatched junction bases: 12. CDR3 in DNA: TGTGCCAGCAGCGCGATCCCGGGACTAGCGGAGCACTACGAGCAGTACTTC. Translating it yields CASSAIPGLAEHYEQYF.

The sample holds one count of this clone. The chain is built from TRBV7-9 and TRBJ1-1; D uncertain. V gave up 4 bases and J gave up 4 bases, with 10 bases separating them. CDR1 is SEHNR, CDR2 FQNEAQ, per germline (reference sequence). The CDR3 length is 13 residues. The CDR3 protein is CASSSGPSTEAFF. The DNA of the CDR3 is TGTGCCAGCAGCTCTGGGCCAAGCACTGAAGCTTTCTTT.

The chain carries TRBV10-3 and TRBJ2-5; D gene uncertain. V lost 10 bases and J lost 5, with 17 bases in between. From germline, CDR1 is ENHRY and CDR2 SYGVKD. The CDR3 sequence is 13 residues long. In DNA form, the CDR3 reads TGTGCCACGGAGTCCAGTGGTAACGAGACCCAGTACTTC. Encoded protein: CATESSGNETQYF.

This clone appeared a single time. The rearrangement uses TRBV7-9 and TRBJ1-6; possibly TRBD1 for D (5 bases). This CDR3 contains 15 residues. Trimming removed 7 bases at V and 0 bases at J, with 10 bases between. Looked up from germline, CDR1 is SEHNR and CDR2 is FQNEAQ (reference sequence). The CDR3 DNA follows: TGTGCCAGCAACCACGACAGCTCCTATAATTCACCCCTCCACTTT. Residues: CASNHDSSYNSPLHF.

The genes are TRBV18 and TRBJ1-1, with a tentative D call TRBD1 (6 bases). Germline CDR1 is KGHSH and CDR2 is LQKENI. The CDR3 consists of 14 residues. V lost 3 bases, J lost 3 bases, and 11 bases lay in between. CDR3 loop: CASSPSGEYTEAFF. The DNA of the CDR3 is TGTGCCAGCTCACCCTCAGGGGAGTACACTGAAGCTTTCTTT.

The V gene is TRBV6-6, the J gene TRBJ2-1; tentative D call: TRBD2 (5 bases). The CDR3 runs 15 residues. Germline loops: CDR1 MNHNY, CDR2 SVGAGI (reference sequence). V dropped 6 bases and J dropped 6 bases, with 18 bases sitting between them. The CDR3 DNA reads TGTGCCAGCAGACTCACGGTCCTTAGCGTCAATGAGCAGTTCTTC. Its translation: CASRLTVLSVNEQFF.